A single sample gave rise to the 9 T cell receptor beta chains below, sequenced in a study of identical twins (dated by TCRdb to about 2016). Library creation used 5' RACE. The sample was run on an Illumina HiSeq 2000. Using fastp trimming at Q25 and MiXCR clonotype assembly, TCRdb reanalyzed the public sequencing data and kept in-frame beta chains. Identical CDR3 protein sequences are pooled into one entry, listed with their most common genes and DNA. The sample has 500,000 to 650,000 distinct CDR3 sequences on record, 7% to 7.5% of them singletons. The ten most abundant clones make up 1.6% of the sample. This sample also belongs to another study, concerning yellow fever vaccine responses in identical twins.

Sequencing was performed on PBMCs. The receptors originated from a woman under 30 in good health.

In its sample, this clonotype was seen a few times. V usage is TRBV29-1 and J usage is TRBJ2-3, with D maybe TRBD1 (6 bases). Germline lookup yields CDR1 SQVTM and CDR2 ANQGSEA. This CDR3 region has 13 residues. Trimming left V 6 bases short and J 4 bases short, with 14 bases between. DNA of the CDR3: TGCAGCGTCATAACAGGGTTCGCAGATACGCAGTATTTT. Translated, it gives CSVITGFADTQYF.

The table lists this clonotype with a few counts. V usage is TRBV2 and J usage is TRBJ2-1, with unresolved D. The CDR3 is 11 amino acids. Germline V gene data show CDR1 as SNHLY and CDR2 as FYNNEI. V was pared by 4 bases and J by 9 bases, with 7 bases between. As DNA, the CDR3 is TGTGCCAGCAGTGTAAGGCCTGAGCAGTTCTTC. Its protein is CASSVRPEQFF.

This clonotype came up many times. The gene calls are TRBV7-9 and TRBJ2-7; TRBD2 aligns across 10 bases. The CDR3 is made up of 16 amino acids. V dropped 5 bases and J dropped 3; count of bases not matched to a gene: 10. Germline V gene lookup returns CDR1 SEHNR and CDR2 FQNEAQ (reference sequence). The CDR3 coding sequence is TGTGCCAGCAGCAAGATGGGACTAGCGACATTCTACGAGCAGTACTTC. Translating gives CASSKMGLATFYEQYF.

This clonotype was seen at least ten times. The rearrangement joins TRBV7-6 to TRBJ2-5; D call uncertain. CDR1 is SGHVS and CDR2 is FNYEAQ in the germline V gene. V lost 9 bases and J 6 bases, leaving 17 bases between the germline ends. The CDR3 is 13 residues long. The CDR3 DNA sequence: TGTGCCAGTACCCTATTAGCCGGAAAGACCCAGTACTTC. Translation gives CASTLLAGKTQYF.

This chain uses TRBV11-3 with TRBJ2-1; D is unresolved. V was trimmed by 5 bases and J by 2 bases, leaving 7 bases between them. The CDR3 loop spans 13 amino acids. CDR1 and CDR2 from the germline V gene are SGHNT and YENEEA. CDR3 sequence: CASSHSPYNEQFF. The DNA of the CDR3 is TGTGCCAGCAGCCATAGTCCCTACAATGAGCAGTTCTTC.

In its sample, this clonotype was seen a few times. V is TRBV27 and J is TRBJ2-3; 9 positions agree with TRBD2. The germline gives CDR1 MNHEY, CDR2 SMNVEV (reference sequence). The CDR3 contains 15 residues. The V gene end was trimmed by 6 bases and the J gene end by 7 bases; junction bases not matched to a gene: 11. CDR3 nucleotide sequence: TGTGCCAGCAGCTTAGGGCGGGGGGGCCTTAATACGCAGTATTTT. It specifies CASSLGRGGLNTQYF.

This clonotype has a count of ten or more. The J gene is TRBJ2-1, the V gene TRBV5-1; TRBD1 matches 10 bases. The CDR3 is 15 amino acids. With V trimmed by 4 bases and J by 8 bases, 9 bases remained unmatched. CDR1 is SGHRS, CDR2 YFSETQ, per germline. CDR3 nucleotide sequence: TGCGCCAGCAGCCTGGCGGGACAGGGGTTGTATGAGCAGTTCTTC. Its translation: CASSLAGQGLYEQFF.

This chain connects TRBV20-1 to TRBJ1-1; D remains unclear. The V end was cut by 3 bases, the J end by 1 base, with 15 bases between. CDR1 DFQATT and CDR2 SNEGSKA come from the germline V gene (reference sequence). CDR3 length equals 15 residues. CDR3: CSAREPRHGNTEAFF. In DNA form, the CDR3 reads TGCAGTGCTAGGGAACCCCGACATGGGAACACTGAAGCTTTCTTT.

A few counts support this clonotype. The V gene is TRBV10-3, the J gene TRBJ1-2, with D unresolved. The CDR3 is 12 amino acids. V dropped 4 bases and J dropped 4 bases, with 7 bases sitting between them. CDR1 is ENHRY, CDR2 SYGVKD, per germline. CDR3 nucleotide sequence: TGTGCCATCAGTGGGACCTCCTATGGCTACACCTTC. This encodes CAISGTSYGYTF.